This T cell receptor (beta chain) is from a study of T cells in localized non-small cell lung cancer. Trimming shortened V by 3 bases and J by 4 bases, and 10 bases separated the two germline ends. From germline, CDR1 is LNHDA and CDR2 SQIVND (reference sequence). The CDR3 loop spans 14 amino acids. This clone was recorded a few times. The table came from immunoSEQ multiplex PCR; TCRdb's copy has only in-frame clones and leaves some out. The sample consists of about 21,000 clones, about 89% of them appearing once. The source material was peripheral blood, sampled before any cancer treatment. The chain employs TRBV19 and TRBJ1-5, with D possibly being TRBD1 (5 bases). The TCR was taken from a man aged 40 to 70 with stage I lung adenocarcinoma. The CDR3 region has the DNA TGTGCCAGTAGTATCAGGGTGGGGAATCAGCCCCAGCATTTT. This codes for CASSIRVGNQPQHF.